The 30 T cell receptor beta chains below were found in one sample sequenced in a study of early T cells in non-severe SARS-CoV-2 infection. Each CDR3 protein gets one entry after TCRdb re-called the 5' RACE reads with MiXCR. In the table there are 45,000 to 65,000 distinct CDR3 sequences, 9.1% of which are singletons. Sequencing used whole blood. The receptors shown here come from an adult who was a healthcare worker with PCR-confirmed SARS-CoV-2 infection or an uninfected control (not recorded which).

This clonotype was detected only a few times. The J gene is TRBJ1-1, the V gene TRBV10-3, with D possibly matching TRBD1 (6 bases). Germline V CDR1 and CDR2: ENHRY, SYGVKD. Trimming removed 3 bases from V and 1 base from J, with 6 bases in between. The CDR3 is made up of 13 amino acids. This chain's CDR3 is CAISEQGNTEAFF. DNA of the CDR3: TGTGCCATCAGTGAACAGGGGAACACTGAAGCTTTCTTT.

This clonotype appeared many times. The rearrangement joins TRBV24-1 to TRBJ1-2; D remains unclear. The germline CDR1 and CDR2 sequences are KGHDR and SFDVKD. V lost 6 bases and J lost 4, with 14 bases in between. The length of the CDR3 is 14 residues. In DNA, the CDR3 is TGTGCCACCAGTAGGGCGGCGGAGGGCTATGGCTACACCTTC. Protein product: CATSRAAEGYGYTF.

This clonotype was picked up many times. The rearrangement joins TRBV7-9 to TRBJ2-7, with D perhaps TRBD1 (5 bases). With 3 bases removed from V and 3 bases from J, the gap between germline ends came to 15 bases. Germline CDR1 SEHNR, CDR2 FQNEAQ (reference sequence). CDR3 length equals 15 residues. The CDR3, as DNA: TGTGCCAGCAGCTTCGAGGAGTTAGGGGACTACGAGCAGTACTTC. Protein product: CASSFEELGDYEQYF. The variable domain in full, with the rest retrieved from reference TRBV7-9 and TRBJ2-7, is DTGVSQNPRHKITKRGQNVTFRCDPISEHNRLYWYRQTLGQGPEFLTYFQNEAQLEKSRLLSDRFSAERPKGSFSTLEIQRTEQGDSAMYLCASSFEELGDYEQYFGPGTRLTVT.

This clonotype has at least ten counts. The rearrangement uses TRBV30 and TRBJ1-1; D is ambiguous. CDR3 length: 12 amino acids. V was pared by 0 bases and J by 8 bases, with 10 bases between. Germline V gives CDR1 GTSNPN, CDR2 SVGIG (reference sequence). CDR3 DNA: TGTGCCTGGAGTGTAGAGAGAGCCGAAGCTTTCTTT. The encoded protein is CAWSVERAEAFF.

The chain links TRBV6-2 or TRBV6-3 to TRBJ1-3, with 7 bases fitting TRBD1. The CDR3 consists of 18 residues. CDR1 MNHEY and CDR2 SVGEGT come from the germline V gene. The J segment lost 1 base and the V segment lost 6 bases, leaving 15 bases of the junction unmatched. The CDR3 region is CASSSSLTGRPSGNTIYF. The CDR3 region has the DNA TGTGCCAGCAGCTCCTCGTTGACAGGGAGGCCTTCTGGAAACACCATATATTTT.

In its sample, this clonotype was seen many times. V is TRBV20-1 and J is TRBJ1-1; no definite D call. CDR3 size: 14 residues. Deletions cut 0 bases from V and 1 base from J, with 9 bases between. CDR1 and CDR2 from the germline V gene are DFQATT and SNEGSKA (reference sequence). CDR3 nucleotide sequence: TGCAGTGCTAGAGATCCTAAGTCGAACACTGAAGCTTTCTTT. It yields the protein CSARDPKSNTEAFF.

In this sample, this clonotype turned up many times. The chain has TRBV2 and TRBJ2-1, with a weak D call TRBD2 (5 bases). The CDR3 is 15 amino acids. Trimming stripped 3 bases from V and 0 bases from J, with 9 bases between. CDR1 SNHLY and CDR2 FYNNEI come from the germline V gene. This CDR3 reads CASSERVASYNEQFF. Here the CDR3 DNA reads TGTGCCAGCAGTGAGAGGGTAGCCTCCTACAATGAGCAGTTCTTC.

This clonotype was detected only a few times. The chain carries TRBV5-6 and TRBJ1-2; D gene unclear. The CDR3 extends over 14 amino acids. Germline values: CDR1 SGHDT, CDR2 YYEEEE. Trimming left V 2 bases short and J 3 bases short, with 11 bases between. Here the CDR3 reads CASSFSERDYGYTF. Written as DNA, the CDR3 is TGTGCCAGCAGCTTCTCAGAAAGAGACTATGGCTACACCTTC.

In this sample, this clonotype turned up a few times. The chain employs TRBV3-1 and TRBJ2-3; D is ambiguous. The CDR3 runs to 13 residues. Trimming removed 5 bases at V and 6 bases at J, with 12 bases between. CDR1 LGHDT and CDR2 YNNKEL come from the germline V gene (reference sequence). Here the CDR3 reads CASSYGNADTQYF. CDR3 DNA: TGTGCCAGCAGCTACGGCAACGCCGATACGCAGTATTTT.

This clonotype was counted ten times or more. This chain links TRBV11-2 with TRBJ2-1, with D perhaps TRBD2 (5 bases). The CDR3 sequence is 14 residues long. CDR1 is SGHAT, CDR2 FQNNGV, per germline. Trimming removed 5 bases at V and 8 bases at J, with 16 bases between. Written as DNA, the CDR3 is TGTGCCAGCAGCCCTAATCCTAGCAACCATGAGCAGTTCTTC. This sequence encodes CASSPNPSNHEQFF.

This clonotype was found many times. CDR3 protein: CASSEGNQPQHF. The CDR3, as DNA: TGCGCCAGCAGTGAGGGCAATCAGCCCCAGCATTTT. This sequence joins TRBV10-2 and TRBJ1-5; D gene unclear. The CDR3 loop spans 12 amino acids. CDR1 is WSHSY and CDR2 is SAAADI in the germline V gene. Trimming pared 2 bases from V and 2 bases from J, leaving 1 base between.

The chain uses TRBV7-2 and TRBJ1-5; D ambiguous. The CDR3 length is 13 residues. V was clipped by 1 base and J by 12 bases, with 13 bases between them. Germline CDR1 and CDR2: SGHTA and FQGNSA. The CDR3 DNA follows: TGTGCCAGCAGCTTAGAGAGGCAAGGTCTCCAGCATTTT. It is translated as CASSLERQGLQHF.

The chain recombines TRBV27 with TRBJ2-7; D uncertain. This CDR3 spans 16 amino acids. Trimming shortened V by 5 bases and J by 3 bases, and 20 bases separated the two germline ends. Germline CDR1 MNHEY, CDR2 SMNVEV (reference sequence). The CDR3 DNA follows: TGTGCCAGCAGTGCGTCTAAGGAAAGAGCGTTCTACGAGCAGTACTTC. Its protein is CASSASKERAFYEQYF.

This clonotype was detected ten times or more. The chain links TRBV10-2 to TRBJ2-7, with TRBD2 identical over 10 bases. The CDR3 totals 14 residues. V gave up 4 bases and J gave up 4 bases; unmatched junction bases: 4. Germline CDR1 is WSHSY and CDR2 is SAAADI. The CDR3, as DNA: TGCGCCAGCAGTGCGGCTAGCGGGGGATACGAGCAGTACTTC. Amino acid sequence: CASSAASGGYEQYF.

This clonotype appeared many times. V is TRBV7-8 and J is TRBJ2-3; D is unclear. The germline gives CDR1 SGHVS, CDR2 FQNEAQ. This CDR3 is built from 15 residues. Trimming shortened V by 2 bases and J by 4 bases, and 13 bases separated the two germline ends. In DNA, the CDR3 is TGTGCCAGCAGCTTATGGTTGGGCGAGGCAGATACGCAGTATTTT. Its translation is CASSLWLGEADTQYF.

This clonotype was counted at least ten times. The chain couples TRBV4-1 to TRBJ2-6; possible D gene TRBD1, 5 bases. Germline CDR1 reads MGHRA; CDR2 reads YSYEKL. This CDR3 region has 17 residues. Trimming cost V 0 bases and J 4 bases, with 13 bases left between them. The CDR3 protein is CASSQELRVSGANVLTF. The CDR3 nucleotides read TGCGCCAGCAGCCAAGAACTCAGGGTTTCAGGGGCCAACGTCCTGACTTTC.

There are many counts of this clonotype. The genes are TRBV27 and TRBJ2-3; 8 nucleotides match TRBD2. The CDR3 length is 15 residues. V gave up 3 bases and J gave up 5 bases; unmatched junction bases: 7. The germline V gene has CDR1 MNHEY and CDR2 SMNVEV (reference sequence). CDR3 protein: CASSFNPGGQDTQYF. In DNA, the CDR3 is TGTGCCAGCAGTTTTAACCCGGGGGGGCAAGATACGCAGTATTTT.

This clonotype came up many times. The chain is built from TRBV2 and TRBJ2-1; 9 nucleotides match TRBD2. Germline loops: CDR1 SNHLY, CDR2 FYNNEI. The CDR3 loop spans 20 amino acids. The V gene end was trimmed by 6 bases and the J gene end by 6 bases; junction bases not matched to a gene: 24. CDR3 DNA sequence: TGTGCCAGCAGGGCGTTATTTAGGGCACAAGCGGGGGGCTCCCGCAATGAGCAGTTCTTC. The encoded protein is CASRALFRAQAGGSRNEQFF.

This clonotype was seen at least ten times. This chain's CDR3 is CASSLLIATNEKLFF. CDR3 DNA: TGCGCCAGCAGCCTGTTGATCGCAACTAATGAAAAACTGTTTTTT. This chain joins TRBV5-1 and TRBJ1-4; D gene unclear. Germline CDR1 SGHRS, CDR2 YFSETQ. Trimming pared 4 bases from V and 0 bases from J, leaving 10 bases between. The length of the CDR3 is 15 residues.

This clonotype was recorded at least ten times. The gene calls are TRBV3-1 and TRBJ2-7, with D uncertain. Trimming left V 3 bases short and J 2 bases short, with 5 bases between. Germline-derived CDR1 and CDR2 are LGHDT and YNNKEL (reference sequence). This CDR3 has 12 amino acids. In DNA, the CDR3 is TGTGCCAGCAGCCACTTCACCTACGAGCAGTACTTC. Translated, it gives CASSHFTYEQYF.

This clonotype has at least ten counts. The chain couples TRBV5-4 to TRBJ2-1, with D hard to call. This CDR3 is built from 13 residues. Germline CDR1 reads SGHNT; CDR2 reads YYREEE (reference sequence). The V end lost 0 bases, the J end lost 3 bases, and 4 bases lay between the germline ends. The CDR3 bases are TGTGCCAGCAGCTTGGGGGACTACAATGAGCAGTTCTTC. Its translation is CASSLGDYNEQFF.

This clonotype occurred a few times. The V gene is TRBV6-6, the J gene TRBJ2-2; D gene uncertain. Trimming took 6 bases from V and 0 from J, leaving 5 bases between them. The CDR3 totals 13 residues. CDR1 and CDR2 (germline): MNHNY, SVGAGI (reference sequence). The chain's CDR3 is CASRGTNTGELFF. The CDR3 bases are TGTGCCAGCAGAGGCACGAACACCGGGGAGCTGTTTTTT.

This clonotype was picked up many times. DNA for the CDR3: TGTGCCAGCAGGAAGGGGATGAACACTGAAGCTTTCTTT. Its translation: CASRKGMNTEAFF. The chain joins TRBV9 to TRBJ1-1; D might be TRBD1 (5 bases). The CDR3 has 13 amino acids. CDR1 SGDLS and CDR2 YYNGEE come from the germline V gene. V lost 5 bases, J lost 0 bases, and 8 bases lay in between.

In this sample, this clonotype turned up many times. The chain combines TRBV7-6 with TRBJ2-6, with 14 bases that match TRBD2. With 4 bases clipped from V and 3 bases from J, the junction kept 5 bases outside the gene matches. The germline V gene encodes CDR1 SGHVS and CDR2 FNYEAQ. The CDR3 consists of 18 residues. The CDR3, as DNA: TGTGCCAGCAGCTCGGGACTAGCGGGAGCCGGTGGGGCCAACGTCCTGACTTTC. Amino acid sequence: CASSSGLAGAGGANVLTF.

This clonotype was detected ten times or more. V gene TRBV3-1 combines with J gene TRBJ1-2; D is unclear. V lost 0 bases and J lost 6, with 11 bases in between. The CDR3 is 14 amino acids. Per germline, CDR1 LGHDT and CDR2 YNNKEL (reference sequence). The CDR3 nucleotides read TGTGCCAGCAGCCAAGACGCAGACCTTCATGGCTACACCTTC. It specifies CASSQDADLHGYTF.

This clonotype was detected many times. The chain recombines TRBV6-5 with TRBJ2-3; D gene ambiguous. In germline, CDR1 is MNHEY, CDR2 SVGAGI. The CDR3 is 11 amino acids. V shed 6 bases and J shed 4 bases, with 5 bases lying between them. CDR3 bases: TGTGCCAGCAGCCGAGCAGATACGCAGTATTTT. It codes for CASSRADTQYF.

At least ten counts were recorded for this clonotype. This sequence joins TRBV7-9 and TRBJ1-5; D is undetermined. The CDR3 contains 16 residues. Deletions cut 5 bases from V and 9 bases from J, with 23 bases between. The germline CDR1 and CDR2 sequences are SEHNR and FQNEAQ (reference sequence). CDR3 sequence reads: CASSTSTSGREGPQHF. In DNA, the CDR3 is TGTGCCAGCAGCACGTCTACCTCCGGCCGCGAGGGGCCCCAGCATTTT. Filled out from reference TRBV7-9 and TRBJ1-5, the complete variable domain reads DTGVSQNPRHKITKRGQNVTFRCDPISEHNRLYWYRQTLGQGPEFLTYFQNEAQLEKSRLLSDRFSAERPKGSFSTLEIQRTEQGDSAMYLCASSTSTSGREGPQHFGDGTRLSIL.

This clonotype was detected many times. The chain couples TRBV4-3 to TRBJ2-1; D remains unclear. Trimming took 4 bases from V and 4 from J, leaving 14 bases between them. Germline V gene data show CDR1 as LGHNA and CDR2 as YSLEER. The CDR3 totals 15 residues. In nucleotides, the CDR3 is TGCGCCAGCAGCCCCATGTTAGCCGTATACAATGAGCAGTTCTTC. It translates to CASSPMLAVYNEQFF.

This clonotype was detected ten times or more. The V and J genes are TRBV6-2 or TRBV6-3 and TRBJ2-5; D is undetermined. This CDR3 has 14 residues. The germline V and J ends were trimmed by 6 bases and 7 bases, with 18 bases remaining between them. Germline CDR1 and CDR2: MNHEY and SVGEGT. CDR3 in amino acids: CASSLGRILGTQYF. In DNA form, the CDR3 reads TGTGCCAGCAGCCTCGGGCGCATTCTTGGGACCCAGTACTTC.

This clonotype was counted many times. The chain couples TRBV10-2 to TRBJ1-2; the match to TRBD1 covers 7 bases. After removal of 5 bases from V and 3 bases from J, the junction contained 6 bases not matched to a gene. The CDR3 totals 14 residues. Germline values: CDR1 WSHSY, CDR2 SAAADI. CDR3 sequence (DNA): TGCGCCAGCAGTAAGACAGGGAAGGACTATGGCTACACCTTC. This translates into CASSKTGKDYGYTF.